This TCR beta chain was recorded in a study of Graves' ophthalmopathy and Graves' hyperthyroidism. Turning to the study itself: Calling hyperthyroidism stable required that no ophthalmopathy show up within 18 months of follow-up. Study observations and caveats: Among thyroid clonotypes expanded above 0.001 frequency, most also appeared in blood.

This CDR3 is built from 14 residues. CDR1 is MGHRA and CDR2 is YSYEKL in the germline V gene. The V and J ends lost 3 bases and 0 bases respectively, with 9 bases between them. Amplification of the TCR beta CDR3 regions used RNA transcripts (as template). Amplification began with first-round RT-PCR using HTBI primers, then second-round multiplex PCR was performed. TCRdb re-called the multiplex PCR reads through MiXCR, storing one row per CDR3 protein. The sample has 580,000 or so distinct CDR3 sequences, under 40% seen once; the top ten hold less than 4.5%. About this clonotype: Antigen specificity is unknown.

The chain couples TRBV4-1 to TRBJ2-7; D possibly corresponds to TRBD1 (6 bases). Source material: peripheral blood or thyroid tissue (not recorded which). This receptor was obtained from an adult man with Graves' hyperthyroidism. The CDR3 nucleotides are TGCGCCAGCAGCCAGGACAGCAGCTCCTACGAGCAGTACTTC. Residues: CASSQDSSSYEQYF.